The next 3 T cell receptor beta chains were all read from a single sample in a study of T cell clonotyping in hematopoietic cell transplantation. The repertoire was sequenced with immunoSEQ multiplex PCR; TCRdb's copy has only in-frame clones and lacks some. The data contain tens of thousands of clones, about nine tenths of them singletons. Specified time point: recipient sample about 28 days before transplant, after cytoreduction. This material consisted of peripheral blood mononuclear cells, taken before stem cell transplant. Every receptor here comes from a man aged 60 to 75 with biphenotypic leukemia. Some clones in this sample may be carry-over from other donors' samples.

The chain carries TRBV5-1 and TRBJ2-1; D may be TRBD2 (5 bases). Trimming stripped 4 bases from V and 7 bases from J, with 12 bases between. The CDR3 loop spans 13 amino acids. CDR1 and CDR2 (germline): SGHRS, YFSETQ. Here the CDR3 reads CASSPGVANEQFF. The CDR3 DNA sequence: TGCGCCAGCAGCCCCGGGGTAGCGAATGAGCAGTTCTTC.

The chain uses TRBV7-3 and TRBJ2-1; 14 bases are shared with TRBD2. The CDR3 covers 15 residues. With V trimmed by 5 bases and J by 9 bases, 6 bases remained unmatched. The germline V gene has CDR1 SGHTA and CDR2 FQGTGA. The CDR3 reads CASSTGLAGVSEQFF. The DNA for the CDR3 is TGTGCCAGCAGCACGGGACTAGCGGGAGTCAGTGAGCAGTTCTTC.

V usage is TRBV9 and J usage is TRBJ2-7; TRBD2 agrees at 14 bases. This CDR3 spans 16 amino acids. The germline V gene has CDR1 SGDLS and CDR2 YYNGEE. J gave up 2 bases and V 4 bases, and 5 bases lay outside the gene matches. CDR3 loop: CASSPGLAGGTYEQYF. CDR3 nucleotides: TGTGCCAGCAGCCCCGGACTAGCGGGGGGTACCTACGAGCAGTACTTC.